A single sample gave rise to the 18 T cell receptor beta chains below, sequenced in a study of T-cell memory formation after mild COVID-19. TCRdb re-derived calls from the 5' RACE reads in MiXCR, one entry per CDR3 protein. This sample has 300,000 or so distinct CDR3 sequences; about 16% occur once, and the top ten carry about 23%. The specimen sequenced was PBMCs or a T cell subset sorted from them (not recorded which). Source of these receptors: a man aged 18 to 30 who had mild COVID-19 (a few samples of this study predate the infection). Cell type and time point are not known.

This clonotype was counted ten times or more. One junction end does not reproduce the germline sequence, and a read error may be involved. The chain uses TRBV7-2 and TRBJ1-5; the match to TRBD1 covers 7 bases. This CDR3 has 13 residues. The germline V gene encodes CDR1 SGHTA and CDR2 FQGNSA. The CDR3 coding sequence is TGTGCCAGCGGCTTGACAGGGAGTCAGCCCCAGCATTTT. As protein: CASGLTGSQPQHF.

CDR3 bases: TGTGCCAGCAGTGAATTCGGGACAGAGCAAGAGACCCAGTACTTC. Its protein is CASSEFGTEQETQYF. The rearrangement links TRBV25-1 to TRBJ2-5; 7 nucleotides match TRBD1. In germline, CDR1 is MGHDK, CDR2 SYGVNS. V lost 1 base, J lost 2 bases, and 4 bases stayed unmatched. The CDR3 extends over 15 amino acids.

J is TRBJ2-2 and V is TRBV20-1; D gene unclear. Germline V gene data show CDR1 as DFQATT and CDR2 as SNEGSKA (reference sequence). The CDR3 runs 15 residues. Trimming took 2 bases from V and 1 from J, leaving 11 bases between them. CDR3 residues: CSARPILKNTGELFF. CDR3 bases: TGCAGTGCTAGACCAATCTTAAAGAACACCGGGGAGCTGTTTTTT.

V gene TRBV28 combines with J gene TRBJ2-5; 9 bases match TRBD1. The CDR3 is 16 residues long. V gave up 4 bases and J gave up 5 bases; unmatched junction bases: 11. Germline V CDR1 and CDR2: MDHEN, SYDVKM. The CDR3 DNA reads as TGTGCCAGCAGTTCGCGGAGGGACAGGGTTTTTGAGACCCAGTACTTC. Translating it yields CASSSRRDRVFETQYF.

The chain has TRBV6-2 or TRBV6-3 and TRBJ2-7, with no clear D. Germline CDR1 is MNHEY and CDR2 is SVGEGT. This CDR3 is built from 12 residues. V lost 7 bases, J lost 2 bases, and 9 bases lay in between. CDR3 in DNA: TGTGCCAGCAACCAGGCCGCCTACGAGCAGTACGTC. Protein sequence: CASNQAAYEQYV.

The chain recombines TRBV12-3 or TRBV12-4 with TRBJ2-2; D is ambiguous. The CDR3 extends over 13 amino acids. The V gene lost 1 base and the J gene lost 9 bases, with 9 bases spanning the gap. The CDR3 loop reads CASSLGGSWELFF. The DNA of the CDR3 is TGTGCCAGCAGTTTAGGTGGAAGCTGGGAGCTGTTTTTT.

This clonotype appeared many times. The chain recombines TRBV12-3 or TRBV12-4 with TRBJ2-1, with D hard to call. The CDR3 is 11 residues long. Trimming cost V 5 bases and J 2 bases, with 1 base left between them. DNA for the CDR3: TGTGCCAGCAGTGCCTACAATGAGCAGTTCTTC. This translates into CASSAYNEQFF.

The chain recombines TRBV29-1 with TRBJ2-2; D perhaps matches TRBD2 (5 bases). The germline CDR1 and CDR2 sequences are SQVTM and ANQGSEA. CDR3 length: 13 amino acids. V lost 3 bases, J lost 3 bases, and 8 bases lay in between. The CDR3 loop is CSVEQEDTGELFF. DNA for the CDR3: TGCAGCGTTGAGCAGGAGGACACCGGGGAGCTGTTTTTT.

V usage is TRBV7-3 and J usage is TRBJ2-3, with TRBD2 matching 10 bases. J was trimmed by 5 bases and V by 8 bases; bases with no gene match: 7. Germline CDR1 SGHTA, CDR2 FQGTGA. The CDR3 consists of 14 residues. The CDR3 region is CASGAGGRGDTQYF. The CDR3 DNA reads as TGTGCCAGCGGAGCGGGGGGGCGGGGAGATACGCAGTATTTT.

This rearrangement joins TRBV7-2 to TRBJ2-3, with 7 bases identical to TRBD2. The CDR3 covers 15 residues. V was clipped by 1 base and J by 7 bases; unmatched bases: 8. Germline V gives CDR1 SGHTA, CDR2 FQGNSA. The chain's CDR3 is CASSLDGGGKYTQYF. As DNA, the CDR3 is TGTGCCAGCAGCTTAGATGGGGGGGGAAAATATACGCAGTATTTT.

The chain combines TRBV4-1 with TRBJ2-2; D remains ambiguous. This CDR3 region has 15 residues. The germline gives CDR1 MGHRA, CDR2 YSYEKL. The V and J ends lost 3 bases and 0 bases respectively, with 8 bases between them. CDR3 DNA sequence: TGCGCCAGCAGCCAGGTGGGGACGAACACCGGGGAGCTGTTTTTT. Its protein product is CASSQVGTNTGELFF.

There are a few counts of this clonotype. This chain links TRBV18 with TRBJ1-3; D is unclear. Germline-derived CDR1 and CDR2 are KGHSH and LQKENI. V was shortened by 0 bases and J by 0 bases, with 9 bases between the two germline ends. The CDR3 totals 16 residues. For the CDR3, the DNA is TGTGCCAGCTCACCACCGCACCCTTTCTCTGGAAACACCATATATTTT. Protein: CASSPPHPFSGNTIYF.

CDR3 nucleotide sequence: TGTGCCAGCAGCGAGACTAGCGGGGGAACCTACAATGAGCAGTTCTTC. This gives the protein CASSETSGGTYNEQFF. The chain joins TRBV6-4 to TRBJ2-1, with 12 bases lining up with TRBD2. The CDR3 contains 16 residues. Germline CDR1 is MRHNA and CDR2 is SNTAGT. Germline trimming cut 6 bases from V and 2 bases from J; bases unmatched to any gene: 5.

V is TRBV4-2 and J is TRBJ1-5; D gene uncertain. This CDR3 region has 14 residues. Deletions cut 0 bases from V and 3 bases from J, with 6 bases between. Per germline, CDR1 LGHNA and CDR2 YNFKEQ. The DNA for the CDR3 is TGTGCCAGCAGCCAAGATCCCCCCAATCAGCCCCAGCATTTT. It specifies CASSQDPPNQPQHF.

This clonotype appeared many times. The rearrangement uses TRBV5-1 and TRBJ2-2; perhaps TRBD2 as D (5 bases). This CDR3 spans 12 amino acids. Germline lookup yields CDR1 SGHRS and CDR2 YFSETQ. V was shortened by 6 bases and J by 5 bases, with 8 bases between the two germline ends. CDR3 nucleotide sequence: TGCGCCAGCATGCCGGGGACCGGGGAGCTGTTTTTT. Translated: CASMPGTGELFF.

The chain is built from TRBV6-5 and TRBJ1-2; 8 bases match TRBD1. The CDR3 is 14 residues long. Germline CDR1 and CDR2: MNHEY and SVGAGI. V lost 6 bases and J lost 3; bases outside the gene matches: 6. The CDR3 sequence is CASSLRGPDYGYTF. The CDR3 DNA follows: TGTGCCAGCAGCCTCAGGGGGCCGGACTATGGCTACACCTTC.

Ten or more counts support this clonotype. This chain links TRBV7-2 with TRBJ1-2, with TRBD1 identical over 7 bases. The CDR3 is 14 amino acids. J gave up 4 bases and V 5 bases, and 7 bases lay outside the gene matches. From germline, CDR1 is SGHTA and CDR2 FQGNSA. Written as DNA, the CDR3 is TGTGCCAGCAGCCCTACAGGGGCCCTCTATGGCTACACCTTC. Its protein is CASSPTGALYGYTF.

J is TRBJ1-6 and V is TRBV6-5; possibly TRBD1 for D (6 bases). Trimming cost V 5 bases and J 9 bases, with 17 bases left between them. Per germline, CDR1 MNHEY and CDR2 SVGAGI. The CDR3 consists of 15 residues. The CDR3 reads CASSPSSRGASPLHF. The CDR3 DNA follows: TGTGCCAGCAGTCCAAGTTCTCGGGGGGCTTCACCCCTCCACTTT.